Listed below are T cell receptor beta chains from one sample, sequenced in a study of T cell responses to AZD1222 COVID-19 vaccine. Libraries were prepared by immunoSEQ multiplex PCR; TCRdb keeps only in-frame clonotypes and omits some of them. The sample holds about 160,000 clones, 75% to 95% seen once. This sample comprised peripheral blood, obtained 28 days after the second AZD1222 dose. These receptors were obtained from an adult who received the AZD1222 COVID-19 vaccine. CDR3s include the opening cysteine and the closing phenylalanine or tryptophan. Fields, in order: clone size, V gene, J gene, D gene, CDR3 DNA, CDR3 protein. D genes are given only for firm matches. Some rows have no size entry. The others give once, few or many, or a class for an expanded clone.

clone size: once; V gene: TRBV6-5; J gene: TRBJ1-2; D gene: NA; CDR3 DNA: TGTGCCAGCCGCCTCGTTTCTAGTTTAGGCGGCTACACCTTC; CDR3 protein: CASRLVSSLGGYTF
clone size: NA; V gene: TRBV7-9; J gene: TRBJ2-7; D gene: TRBD1; CDR3 DNA: TGTGCCAGCAGCCTGTCCGGGACAGAGCCGTACGAGCAGTACTTC; CDR3 protein: CASSLSGTEPYEQYF
clone size: NA; V gene: TRBV24-1; J gene: TRBJ2-5; D gene: NA; CDR3 DNA: TGTGCCACCAGTGATTTTGGCGAAGAGACCCAGTACTTC; CDR3 protein: CATSDFGEETQYF
clone size: NA; V gene: TRBV6-5; J gene: TRBJ1-1; D gene: NA; CDR3 DNA: TGTGCCATCACAGGGTCAGGCACTGAAGCTTTCTTT; CDR3 protein: CAITGSGTEAFF
clone size: NA; V gene: TRBV5-4; J gene: TRBJ2-7; D gene: NA; CDR3 DNA: TGTGCCAGCAGCTTGGAACTATCATCCTACGAGCAGTACTTC; CDR3 protein: CASSLELSSYEQYF
clone size: NA; V gene: TRBV6-4; J gene: TRBJ2-1; D gene: NA; CDR3 DNA: TGTGCCAGCTTTAGAGGCGAACCCGCCTACAATGAGCAGTTCTTC; CDR3 protein: CASFRGEPAYNEQFF
clone size: NA; V gene: TRBV10-1; J gene: TRBJ1-5; D gene: NA; CDR3 DNA: TGCGCCAGCAGTGAGTCTGGAAATCAGCCCCAGCATTTT; CDR3 protein: CASSESGNQPQHF
clone size: NA; V gene: TRBV2; J gene: TRBJ1-5; D gene: NA; CDR3 DNA: TGTGCCAGCAAGCCGGGGGGCATTCATCAGCCCCAGCATTTT; CDR3 protein: CASKPGGIHQPQHF
clone size: NA; V gene: TRBV7-8; J gene: TRBJ1-1; D gene: NA; CDR3 DNA: TGTGCCAGCAGCCCTAAACCACAGGGTTTGAACACTGAAGCTTTCTTT; CDR3 protein: CASSPKPQGLNTEAFF
clone size: NA; V gene: TRBV19; J gene: TRBJ1-3; D gene: NA; CDR3 DNA: TGTGCCAGTAGTATCGGGCCGGTCTCTGGAAACACCATATATTTT; CDR3 protein: CASSIGPVSGNTIYF
clone size: NA; V gene: TRBV4-1; J gene: TRBJ1-5; D gene: NA; CDR3 DNA: TGCGCCAGCAGCCAAGACGGGTCGGGGAGGGGTAATCAGCCCCAGCATTTT; CDR3 protein: CASSQDGSGRGNQPQHF
clone size: NA; V gene: TRBV7-9; J gene: TRBJ1-1; D gene: TRBD1; CDR3 DNA: TGTGCCAGCAGCCCTAGAGCAGGGGGGACTGAAGCTTTCTTT; CDR3 protein: CASSPRAGGTEAFF
clone size: NA; V gene: TRBV18; J gene: TRBJ1-4; D gene: NA; CDR3 DNA: TGTGCCAGCTCACTAACGGACGGGAATGAAAAACTGTTTTTT; CDR3 protein: CASSLTDGNEKLFF
clone size: NA; V gene: TRBV27; J gene: TRBJ2-1; D gene: TRBD2; CDR3 DNA: TGTGCCAGCAGTTCCGGGACTAGCGGGGCCTACAATGAGCAGTTCTTC; CDR3 protein: CASSSGTSGAYNEQFF
clone size: few; V gene: TRBV4-2; J gene: TRBJ1-1; D gene: NA; CDR3 DNA: TGTGCCAGCAGCCAAGTGTGGGATGTGGACACTGAAGCTTTCTTT; CDR3 protein: CASSQVWDVDTEAFF
clone size: NA; V gene: TRBV5-6; J gene: TRBJ1-1; D gene: NA; CDR3 DNA: TGTGCCAGCAGCTTGACAGAGAACACTGAAGCTTTCTTT; CDR3 protein: CASSLTENTEAFF
clone size: NA; V gene: TRBV27; J gene: TRBJ1-5; D gene: NA; CDR3 DNA: TGTGCCAGCAGAATCGGGCCGGGAGGCAATCAGCCCCAGCATTTT; CDR3 protein: CASRIGPGGNQPQHF
clone size: NA; V gene: TRBV27; J gene: TRBJ2-7; D gene: NA; CDR3 DNA: TGTGCCAGCAGCCCCAAGGGGTTGGTCGAGCAGTACTTC; CDR3 protein: CASSPKGLVEQYF
clone size: NA; V gene: TRBV4-1; J gene: TRBJ1-3; D gene: NA; CDR3 DNA: TGCGCCAGCAGCCAGGACGGGGGAAACACCATATATTTT; CDR3 protein: CASSQDGGNTIYF
clone size: NA; V gene: TRBV3-1/TRBV3-2; J gene: TRBJ2-1; D gene: NA; CDR3 DNA: TGTGCCAGCAGCCAACAAAGCCCTCTTGAGCAGTTCTTC; CDR3 protein: CASSQQSPLEQFF
clone size: NA; V gene: TRBV7-9; J gene: TRBJ1-6; D gene: NA; CDR3 DNA: TGTGCCAGCAGCTTAGATCATTCACCCCTCCACTTT; CDR3 protein: CASSLDHSPLHF
clone size: NA; V gene: TRBV25-1; J gene: TRBJ2-2; D gene: NA; CDR3 DNA: TGTGCCAGCAGTGGCACCGGGGAGCTGTTTTTT; CDR3 protein: CASSGTGELFF
clone size: NA; V gene: TRBV18; J gene: TRBJ2-3; D gene: NA; CDR3 DNA: TGTGCCAGCTCGCCGGAGTTGGCAGATACGCAGTATTTT; CDR3 protein: CASSPELADTQYF
clone size: few; V gene: TRBV7-6; J gene: TRBJ2-7; D gene: NA; CDR3 DNA: TGTGCCAGCAGTTCCGGGCCCATATCCTACGAGCAGTACTTC; CDR3 protein: CASSSGPISYEQYF
clone size: NA; V gene: TRBV4-1; J gene: TRBJ2-7; D gene: NA; CDR3 DNA: TGCGCCAGCAGCTACGTACCAGAGTCCTACGAGCAGTACTTC; CDR3 protein: CASSYVPESYEQYF
clone size: NA; V gene: TRBV6-2/TRBV6-3; J gene: TRBJ1-1; D gene: TRBD1; CDR3 DNA: TGTGCCAGCAGTTACCCAAGGACAGGGCAGGTTTGGACTGAAGCTTTCTTT; CDR3 protein: CASSYPRTGQVWTEAFF
clone size: NA; V gene: TRBV18; J gene: TRBJ2-2; D gene: NA; CDR3 DNA: TGTGCCAGCTCACCAGGGACACCCAACACCGGGGAGCTGTTTTTT; CDR3 protein: CASSPGTPNTGELFF
clone size: NA; V gene: TRBV19; J gene: TRBJ2-2; D gene: NA; CDR3 DNA: TGTGCCAGTAAGGAGTGGGCGGGACCGACGAACACCGGGGAGCTGTTTTTT; CDR3 protein: CASKEWAGPTNTGELFF
clone size: NA; V gene: TRBV9; J gene: TRBJ2-3; D gene: TRBD2; CDR3 DNA: TGTGCCAGCAGCGTACTAGCGGGAAAGGGAACAGATACGCAGTATTTT; CDR3 protein: CASSVLAGKGTDTQYF
clone size: NA; V gene: TRBV30; J gene: TRBJ2-1; D gene: TRBD2; CDR3 DNA: TGTGCCTGGAGTGGACTAGCGGGAGATGAGCAGTTCTTC; CDR3 protein: CAWSGLAGDEQFF
clone size: NA; V gene: TRBV30; J gene: TRBJ2-3; D gene: TRBD2; CDR3 DNA: TGTGCCTGGAATCGGGGACTAGCGGGGTTCACAGATACGCAGTATTTT; CDR3 protein: CAWNRGLAGFTDTQYF
clone size: NA; V gene: TRBV7-8; J gene: TRBJ1-2; D gene: TRBD1; CDR3 DNA: TGTGCCAGCACCCAGACAGGGGGCTATTATGGCTACACCTTC; CDR3 protein: CASTQTGGYYGYTF
clone size: NA; V gene: TRBV18; J gene: TRBJ1-1; D gene: NA; CDR3 DNA: TGTGCCAGCTCACCGAATAGCGGGGACATCGGCTACACTGAAGCTTTCTTT; CDR3 protein: CASSPNSGDIGYTEAFF
clone size: NA; V gene: TRBV12-3/TRBV12-4; J gene: TRBJ2-1; D gene: NA; CDR3 DNA: TGTGCCAGCAGTTCCTACAATGAGCAGTTCTTC; CDR3 protein: CASSSYNEQFF
clone size: NA; V gene: TRBV6-1; J gene: TRBJ1-3; D gene: TRBD1; CDR3 DNA: TGTGCCAGCAGTGAAACACAGGGGGCTGGAAACACCATATATTTT; CDR3 protein: CASSETQGAGNTIYF
clone size: NA; V gene: TRBV3-1/TRBV3-2; J gene: TRBJ1-5; D gene: NA; CDR3 DNA: TGTGCCAGCAGCCGGGGCCAGCAGCCCCAGCATTTT; CDR3 protein: CASSRGQQPQHF
clone size: NA; V gene: TRBV5-1; J gene: TRBJ2-3; D gene: NA; CDR3 DNA: TGCGCCAGCAGCTTCCGTACAGGGGAGGCAGATACGCAGTATTTT; CDR3 protein: CASSFRTGEADTQYF
clone size: once; V gene: TRBV12-5; J gene: TRBJ2-7; D gene: NA; CDR3 DNA: TGTGCTAGTGGTTCGCAAGTTAAGCAGTACTTC; CDR3 protein: CASGSQVKQYF
clone size: NA; V gene: TRBV25-1; J gene: TRBJ1-2; D gene: NA; CDR3 DNA: TGTGCCAGCAGTGAATTAACAGCCTATGGCTACACCTTC; CDR3 protein: CASSELTAYGYTF
clone size: NA; V gene: TRBV29-1; J gene: TRBJ2-7; D gene: TRBD1; CDR3 DNA: TGCAGCGTGGGTGGGGCAGGGGGCTCCTACGAGCAGTACTTC; CDR3 protein: CSVGGAGGSYEQYF
clone size: NA; V gene: TRBV7-2; J gene: TRBJ2-2; D gene: TRBD2; CDR3 DNA: TGTGCCAGCAGCTTAGCGGGAGGGGATACCGGGGAGCTGTTTTTT; CDR3 protein: CASSLAGGDTGELFF
clone size: once; V gene: TRBV6-5; J gene: TRBJ2-1; D gene: TRBD2; CDR3 DNA: TGTGCCAGCAGTTACTGGGGGAGGGCCGGAGGTAATGAGCAGTTCTTC; CDR3 protein: CASSYWGRAGGNEQFF
clone size: NA; V gene: TRBV21-1; J gene: TRBJ1-2; D gene: NA; CDR3 DNA: TGTGCCAGCAGCACCCGACCAGGGGATAGTGGCTACACCTTC; CDR3 protein: CASSTRPGDSGYTF
clone size: NA; V gene: TRBV9; J gene: TRBJ2-3; D gene: TRBD1; CDR3 DNA: TGTGCCAGCAGCGACGACAGGGCCCCTCGCACAGATACGCAGTATTTT; CDR3 protein: CASSDDRAPRTDTQYF
clone size: once; V gene: TRBV29-1; J gene: TRBJ2-6; D gene: NA; CDR3 DNA: TGCAGCGTTGCGCCGGGCTCTGGGGCCAACGTCCTGACTTTC; CDR3 protein: CSVAPGSGANVLTF
clone size: NA; V gene: TRBV6-5; J gene: TRBJ1-1; D gene: NA; CDR3 DNA: TGTGCCAGCAGTTATGCAGGTGAGAACACTGAAGCTTTCTTT; CDR3 protein: CASSYAGENTEAFF
clone size: NA; V gene: TRBV7-9; J gene: TRBJ1-4; D gene: TRBD1; CDR3 DNA: TGTGCCAGCAGCCTCAGGGGGGAAAAACTGTTTTTT; CDR3 protein: CASSLRGEKLFF
clone size: NA; V gene: TRBV5-1; J gene: TRBJ2-1; D gene: NA; CDR3 DNA: TGCGCCAGCAGCTTGGCCGACGGGAATTTCGGTGAGCAGTTCTTC; CDR3 protein: CASSLADGNFGEQFF
clone size: NA; V gene: TRBV2; J gene: TRBJ1-1; D gene: NA; CDR3 DNA: TGTGCCAGCAGAGATGGGGACACACCGAACACTGAAGCTTTCTTT; CDR3 protein: CASRDGDTPNTEAFF
clone size: NA; V gene: TRBV15; J gene: TRBJ2-7; D gene: NA; CDR3 DNA: TGTGCCACCAGCACCGCCGGGTCCTCCTACGAGCAGTACTTC; CDR3 protein: CATSTAGSSYEQYF
clone size: NA; V gene: TRBV7-9; J gene: TRBJ2-2; D gene: NA; CDR3 DNA: TGTGCCAGCAGCTTAGGGGAGCTGTTTTTT; CDR3 protein: CASSLGELFF